The next 24 T cell receptor beta chains were all read from a single sample in a study of cytomegalovirus exposure and HLA in healthy donors. PCR used 60 Vbeta primers and 13 Jbeta primers. Profiling relied on immunoSEQ multiplex PCR, and the TCRdb table lists in-frame clones only, not all of them. The sample shows 95,000 to 150,000 clones, around 70% of them seen only once. Sequencing was done on a sample of PBMCs. The receptor source for this set is a man aged 35 to 55 in good health and CMV-seropositive.

This chain links TRBV7-2 with TRBJ2-1, with D possibly being TRBD1 (5 bases). V lost 5 bases, J lost 9 bases, and 17 bases lay in between. The CDR3 contains 14 residues. Germline-derived CDR1 and CDR2 are SGHTA and FQGNSA. The CDR3 sequence: CASSPQKGLREQFF. In DNA, the CDR3 is TGTGCCAGCAGCCCGCAAAAGGGGCTACGTGAGCAGTTCTTC. Full variable domain (rest looked up from reference TRBV7-2 and TRBJ2-1): GAGVSQSPSNKVTEKGKDVELRCDPISGHTALYWYRQSLGQGLEFLIYFQGNSAPDKSGLPSDRFSAERTGGSVSTLTIQRTQQEDSAVYLCASSPQKGLREQFFGPGTRLTVL.

This clone turned up a few times. The chain is built from TRBV4-2 and TRBJ1-3, with 9 nucleotides matching TRBD1. After removal of 3 bases from V and 4 bases from J, the junction contained 10 bases not matched to a gene. Germline assignment: CDR1 LGHNA and CDR2 YNFKEQ. The CDR3 has 17 amino acids. The CDR3 sequence is CASSQDISGQGGNTIYF. DNA of the CDR3: TGTGCCAGCAGCCAGGATATCTCGGGACAGGGAGGAAACACCATATATTTT.

In its sample, this clone was seen a few times. The V and J genes are TRBV4-1 and TRBJ2-7; 10 positions match TRBD1. The CDR3 length is 15 residues. CDR1 is MGHRA and CDR2 is YSYEKL in the germline V gene. J lost 0 bases, V lost 4 bases, and 3 bases had no gene match. The CDR3 DNA follows: TGCGCCAGCAGCCGGGGACAGGGGAGCTCCTACGAGCAGTACTTC. Protein sequence: CASSRGQGSSYEQYF.

This rearrangement joins TRBV27 to TRBJ2-7; the D gene is possibly TRBD2 (5 bases). V lost 5 bases, J lost 6 bases, and 14 bases lay in between. In germline, CDR1 is MNHEY, CDR2 SMNVEV (reference sequence). The CDR3 has 13 residues. The CDR3 bases are TGTGCCAGCAGTCCCCGGGCGGGCCGCGAGCAGTACTTC. This codes for CASSPRAGREQYF.

This clone was detected only once. V is TRBV6-5 and J is TRBJ2-7; 9 positions agree with TRBD2. Germline assignment: CDR1 MNHEY and CDR2 SVGAGI. This CDR3 spans 14 amino acids. With 7 bases clipped from V and 4 bases from J, the junction kept 8 bases outside the gene matches. In DNA, the CDR3 is TGTGCCAGCAAGGAGGGCGGGAGGGAATACGAGCAGTACTTC. This sequence encodes CASKEGGREYEQYF.

The chain is built from TRBV5-4 and TRBJ1-1, with TRBD1 identical over 9 bases. Germline V gene data show CDR1 as SGHNT and CDR2 as YYREEE (reference sequence). V gave up 3 bases and J gave up 6 bases; unmatched junction bases: 9. The CDR3 is made up of 15 amino acids. This chain's CDR3 is CASSYYRGQGAEAFF. CDR3 nucleotide sequence: TGTGCCAGCAGCTATTACAGGGGGCAGGGGGCTGAAGCTTTCTTT.

The V and J genes are TRBV25-1 and TRBJ1-6; TRBD1 agrees at 7 bases. The junction had 10 bases not matched to a gene; V was cut back by 3 bases and J by 5 bases. From germline, CDR1 is MGHDK and CDR2 SYGVNS. This CDR3 is 17 amino acids long. The CDR3 spells CASSEPGTARNNSPLHF. The CDR3 DNA is TGTGCCAGCAGTGAGCCGGGGACAGCGAGGAATAATTCACCCCTCCACTTT.

A single count supports this clone. The chain employs TRBV27 and TRBJ1-2, with TRBD1 matching over 7 bases. The CDR3 consists of 14 residues. Trimming took 5 bases from V and 8 from J; bases not matched to a gene: 11. Per the germline V gene, CDR1 is MNHEY and CDR2 is SMNVEV (reference sequence). CDR3: CASSLTGTIEGYTF. The DNA of the CDR3 is TGTGCCAGCAGTCTGACAGGGACGATAGAGGGCTACACCTTC.

The V gene is TRBV14, the J gene TRBJ2-1; D perhaps matches TRBD1 (5 bases). Trimming pared 4 bases from V and 6 bases from J, leaving 13 bases between. Germline assignment: CDR1 SGHDN and CDR2 FVKESK. The CDR3 consists of 14 residues. The DNA of the CDR3 is TGTGCCAGCAGCCCCCTTCAGGGTAGCAATGAGCAGTTCTTC. Encoded protein: CASSPLQGSNEQFF.

This sequence joins TRBV5-8 and TRBJ2-5, with a tentative D call TRBD1 (6 bases). The ends were cut back, 1 base at V and 4 bases at J, with 14 bases in the middle. CDR1 is SGHTS and CDR2 is YDEGEE in the germline V gene. This CDR3 has 15 amino acids. The CDR3 loop reads CASSLIQGGGETQYF. The CDR3 nucleotides are TGTGCCAGCAGCTTGATACAGGGCGGAGGAGAGACCCAGTACTTC.

The CDR3 protein is CASRDRPNTGELFF. DNA of the CDR3: TGTGCCAGCCGGGACAGGCCGAACACCGGGGAGCTGTTTTTT. This chain connects TRBV19 to TRBJ2-2, with 8 bases that match TRBD1. The CDR3 is 14 residues long. Germline values: CDR1 LNHDA, CDR2 SQIVND (reference sequence). Trimming took 9 bases from V and 0 from J; bases not matched to a gene: 3.

This clone was seen a few times. The CDR3 nucleotides are TGCGCCAGCAGCCGATCGCCCAGGGGGAAGGAACATGAAAAACTGTTTTTT. It encodes CASSRSPRGKEHEKLFF. The chain recombines TRBV4-3 with TRBJ1-4; 7 bases map to TRBD1. The CDR3 consists of 17 residues. The ends lost 4 bases at V and 6 bases at J; junction bases unmatched: 14. The germline V gene encodes CDR1 LGHNA and CDR2 YSLEER.

The V call is TRBV6-5, the J call TRBJ1-1, with no clear D. This CDR3 is built from 13 residues. Germline CDR1 MNHEY, CDR2 SVGAGI. The V and J ends lost 6 bases and 1 base respectively, with 9 bases between them. In nucleotides, the CDR3 is TGTGCCAGCAGCCGCCCCGGGAACACTGAAGCTTTCTTT. This sequence encodes CASSRPGNTEAFF.

This clone was observed a handful of times. The J gene is TRBJ1-5, the V gene TRBV5-8; 9 nucleotides line up with TRBD1. CDR1 is SGHTS, CDR2 YDEGEE, per germline. V lost 5 bases, J lost 6 bases, and 9 bases stayed unmatched. The CDR3 sequence is 15 residues long. CDR3 in amino acids: CASSWGTGKGQPQHF. The DNA of the CDR3 is TGTGCCAGCAGTTGGGGGACAGGGAAGGGTCAGCCCCAGCATTTT.

The chain is built from TRBV7-2 and TRBJ2-7; the D gene is possibly TRBD1 (5 bases). This CDR3 comprises 14 residues. Germline CDR1 is SGHTA and CDR2 is FQGNSA. V was shortened by 1 base and J by 6 bases, with 13 bases between the two germline ends. The CDR3 bases are TGTGCCAGCAGCTTAGAAGGCAGGGCCTCCGAGCAGTACTTC. It translates to CASSLEGRASEQYF.

This clone was detected a few times. The chain links TRBV7-8 to TRBJ1-5, with D maybe TRBD1 (6 bases). This CDR3 is 15 amino acids long. With 5 bases removed from V and 4 bases from J, the gap between germline ends came to 15 bases. CDR1 and CDR2 (germline): SGHVS, FQNEAQ. The CDR3 nucleotides read TGTGCCAGCAGCCCCGACAGGCTACGAAATCAGCCCCAGCATTTT. Its translation: CASSPDRLRNQPQHF.

The chain recombines TRBV29-1 with TRBJ1-1; 7 nucleotides agree with TRBD1. This CDR3 is built from 14 residues. Germline CDR1 reads SQVTM; CDR2 reads ANQGSEA. J was trimmed by 0 bases and V by 5 bases; bases with no gene match: 6. The CDR3 DNA sequence: TGCAGCGTTAATAAAGGGACAGTGAACACTGAAGCTTTCTTT. Translating it yields CSVNKGTVNTEAFF.

This rearrangement joins TRBV28 to TRBJ1-1; D possibly corresponds to TRBD1 (6 bases). CDR3 length: 15 residues. V gave up 8 bases and J gave up 1 base, with 17 bases separating them. Germline V gene sequence: CDR1 MDHEN, CDR2 SYDVKM. In DNA form, the CDR3 reads TGTGCCAGCCATCCTCAGACAGGCCCGAACACTGAAGCTTTCTTT. This sequence encodes CASHPQTGPNTEAFF.

The V and J genes are TRBV4-1 and TRBJ1-1; D may be TRBD1 (6 bases). The CDR3 contains 14 residues. Germline V CDR1 and CDR2: MGHRA, YSYEKL. V was pared by 5 bases and J by 5 bases, with 15 bases between. The CDR3 region is CASSDRQAGTEAFF. CDR3 coding DNA: TGCGCCAGCAGCGATCGACAGGCCGGAACTGAAGCTTTCTTT.

The rearrangement uses TRBV9 and TRBJ1-2, with 11 bases identical to TRBD1. Germline CDR1 reads SGDLS; CDR2 reads YYNGEE. This CDR3 has 14 residues. V gave up 0 bases and J gave up 6 bases; unmatched junction bases: 1. The CDR3 region has the DNA TGTGCCAGCAGCGTAGAGGGACAGGGGGATGGCTACACCTTC. It translates to CASSVEGQGDGYTF.

On this clone: The same CDR3 is also encoded by other DNA sequences in this sample. The chain recombines TRBV9 with TRBJ2-5; TRBD1 matches 8 bases. The V and J ends lost 1 base and 1 base, in that order; junction bases with no gene match: 0. The germline V gene has CDR1 SGDLS and CDR2 YYNGEE. This CDR3 has 14 residues. Here the CDR3 reads CASSVQGAQETQYF. DNA of the CDR3: TGTGCCAGCAGCGTACAGGGGGCCCAAGAGACCCAGTACTTC.

This chain links TRBV5-1 with TRBJ1-4, with 7 bases aligning to TRBD1. Trimming took 4 bases from V and 7 from J; bases not matched to a gene: 7. This CDR3 region has 14 residues. Germline values: CDR1 SGHRS, CDR2 YFSETQ. CDR3 in DNA: TGCGCCAGCAGCGTGCCGGGACAGAGTGAAAAACTGTTTTTT. As protein: CASSVPGQSEKLFF.

This chain links TRBV28 with TRBJ1-6; the D gene is possibly TRBD1 (5 bases). Germline CDR1 MDHEN, CDR2 SYDVKM. The V end was cut by 2 bases, the J end by 14 bases, with 10 bases between. This CDR3 region has 12 residues. CDR3 sequence: CASSLRGGSLHF. Here the CDR3 DNA reads TGTGCCAGCAGTTTAAGGGGCGGATCCCTCCACTTT.

The chain joins TRBV5-6 to TRBJ2-1; TRBD1 agrees at 9 bases. V gave up 3 bases and J gave up 8 bases; unmatched junction bases: 12. This CDR3 is 16 amino acids long. Germline CDR1 is SGHDT and CDR2 is YYEEEE. CDR3 bases: TGTGCCAGCAGCTGGGGGACAGGGAGCGGGGCCGATGAGCAGTTCTTC. Translated: CASSWGTGSGADEQFF.